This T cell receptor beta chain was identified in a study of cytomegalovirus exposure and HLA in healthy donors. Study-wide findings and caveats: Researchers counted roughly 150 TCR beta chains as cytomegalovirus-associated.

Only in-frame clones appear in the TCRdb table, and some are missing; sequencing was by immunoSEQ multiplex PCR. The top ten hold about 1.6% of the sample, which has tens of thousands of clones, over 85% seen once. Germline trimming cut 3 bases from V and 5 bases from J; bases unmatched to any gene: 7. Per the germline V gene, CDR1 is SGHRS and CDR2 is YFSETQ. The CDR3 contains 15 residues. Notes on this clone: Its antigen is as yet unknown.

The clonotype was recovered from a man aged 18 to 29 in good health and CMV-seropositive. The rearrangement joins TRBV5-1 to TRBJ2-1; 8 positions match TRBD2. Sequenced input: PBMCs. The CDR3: CASSWNSGINNEQFF. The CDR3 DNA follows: TGCGCCAGCAGCTGGAATAGCGGGATTAACAATGAGCAGTTCTTC.